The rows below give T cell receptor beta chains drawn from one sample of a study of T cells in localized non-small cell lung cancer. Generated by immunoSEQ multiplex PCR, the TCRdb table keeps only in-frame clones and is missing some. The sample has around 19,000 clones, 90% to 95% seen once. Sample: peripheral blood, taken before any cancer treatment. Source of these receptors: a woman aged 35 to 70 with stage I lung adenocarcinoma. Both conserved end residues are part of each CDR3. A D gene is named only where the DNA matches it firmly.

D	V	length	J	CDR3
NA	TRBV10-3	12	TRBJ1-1	CAVTYGDTEAFF
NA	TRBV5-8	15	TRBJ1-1	CASSLRGRGNTEAFF
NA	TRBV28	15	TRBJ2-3	CASSSDSRLPDTQYF
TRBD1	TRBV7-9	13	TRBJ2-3	CASRDRAGDTQYF
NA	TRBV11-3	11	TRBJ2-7	CASSSDGQTYF
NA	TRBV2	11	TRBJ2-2	CASMTTGELFF
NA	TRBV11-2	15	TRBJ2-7	CASSLVFGGGYEQYF
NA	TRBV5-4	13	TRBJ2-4	CASSLAGVDIQYF
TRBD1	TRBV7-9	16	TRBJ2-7	CASSAGPGQGYYEQYF
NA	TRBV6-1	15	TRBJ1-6	CASSDTPFGTSPLHF